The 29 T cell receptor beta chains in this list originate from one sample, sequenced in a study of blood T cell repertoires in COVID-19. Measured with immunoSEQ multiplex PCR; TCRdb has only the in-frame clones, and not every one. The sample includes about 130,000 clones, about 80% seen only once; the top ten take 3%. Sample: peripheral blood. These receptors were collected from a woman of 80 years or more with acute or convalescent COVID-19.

DNA for the CDR3: TGTGCCAGCGGAGAATTCGTGAATCAGCCCCAGCATTTT. Its protein is CASGEFVNQPQHF. The V and J genes are TRBV6-5 and TRBJ1-5; D remains ambiguous. The CDR3 totals 13 residues. Germline CDR1 reads MNHEY; CDR2 reads SVGAGI. Trimming stripped 8 bases from V and 4 bases from J, with 12 bases between.

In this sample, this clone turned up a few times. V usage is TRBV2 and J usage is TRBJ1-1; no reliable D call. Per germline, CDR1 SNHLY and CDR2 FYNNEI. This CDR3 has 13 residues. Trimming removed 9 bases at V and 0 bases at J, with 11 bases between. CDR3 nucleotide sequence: TGTGCCAGTCGCCCTACGATGAACACTGAAGCTTTCTTT. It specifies CASRPTMNTEAFF.

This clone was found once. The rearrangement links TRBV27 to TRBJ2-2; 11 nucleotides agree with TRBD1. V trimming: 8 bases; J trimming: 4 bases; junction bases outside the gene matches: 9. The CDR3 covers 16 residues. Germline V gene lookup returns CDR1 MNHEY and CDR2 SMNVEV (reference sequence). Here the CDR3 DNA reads TGTGCCAGCTATTCTGCAGGGACAGGGGGCACCGGGGAGCTGTTTTTT. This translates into CASYSAGTGGTGELFF.

CDR3 residues: CASSPRGPGTISFGELFF. The CDR3 region has the DNA TGTGCCAGTAGTCCGCGTGGTCCTGGGACAATCTCCTTCGGGGAGCTGTTTTTT. The chain employs TRBV19 and TRBJ2-2, with a possible D match to TRBD1 (6 bases). The V and J ends lost 5 bases and 7 bases respectively, with 26 bases between them. The germline V gene encodes CDR1 LNHDA and CDR2 SQIVND (reference sequence). This CDR3 has 18 amino acids.

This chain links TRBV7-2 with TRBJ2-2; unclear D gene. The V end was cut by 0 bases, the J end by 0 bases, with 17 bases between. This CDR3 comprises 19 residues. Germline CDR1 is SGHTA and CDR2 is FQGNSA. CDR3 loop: CASSLALMIWLSNTGELFF. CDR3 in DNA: TGTGCCAGCAGCTTAGCGCTGATGATCTGGCTGTCGAACACCGGGGAGCTGTTTTTT.

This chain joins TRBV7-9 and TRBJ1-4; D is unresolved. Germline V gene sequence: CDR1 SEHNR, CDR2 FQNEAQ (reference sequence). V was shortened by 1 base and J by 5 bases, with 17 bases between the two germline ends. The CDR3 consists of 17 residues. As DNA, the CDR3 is TGTGCCAGCAGCTTAGAATTTAATCGGGAAGGCAATGAAAAACTGTTTTTT. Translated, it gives CASSLEFNREGNEKLFF.

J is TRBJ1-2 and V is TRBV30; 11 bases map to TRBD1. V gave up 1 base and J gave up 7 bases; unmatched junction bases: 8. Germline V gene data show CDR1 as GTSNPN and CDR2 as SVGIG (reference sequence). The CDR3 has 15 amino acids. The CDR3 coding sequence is TGTGCCTGGAGTGGGGGCGGACAGGGGGCTGGTGGCTACACCTTC. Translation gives CAWSGGGQGAGGYTF.

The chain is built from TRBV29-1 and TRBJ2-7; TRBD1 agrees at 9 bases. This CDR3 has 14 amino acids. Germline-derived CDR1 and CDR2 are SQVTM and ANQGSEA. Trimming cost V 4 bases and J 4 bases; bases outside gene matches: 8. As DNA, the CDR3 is TGCAGCGTTGTAGACTGGACAGGGGTTTACGAGCAGTACTTC. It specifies CSVVDWTGVYEQYF.

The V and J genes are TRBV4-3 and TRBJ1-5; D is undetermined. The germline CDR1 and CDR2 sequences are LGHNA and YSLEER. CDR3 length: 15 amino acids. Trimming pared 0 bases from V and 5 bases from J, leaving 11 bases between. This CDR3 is CASSQDRGNYQPQHF. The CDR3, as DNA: TGCGCCAGCAGCCAAGATCGAGGGAATTATCAGCCCCAGCATTTT.

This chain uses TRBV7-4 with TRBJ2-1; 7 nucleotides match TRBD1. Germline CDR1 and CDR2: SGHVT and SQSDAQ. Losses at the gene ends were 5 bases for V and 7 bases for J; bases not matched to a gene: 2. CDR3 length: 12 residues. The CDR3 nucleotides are TGTGCCAGCAGCAGACAGGGAAATGAGCAGTTCTTC. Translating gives CASSRQGNEQFF.

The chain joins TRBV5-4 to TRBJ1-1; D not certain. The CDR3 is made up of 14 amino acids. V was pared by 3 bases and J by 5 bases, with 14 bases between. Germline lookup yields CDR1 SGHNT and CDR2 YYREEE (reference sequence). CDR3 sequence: CASSSPRGRTEAFF. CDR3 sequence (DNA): TGTGCCAGCAGCTCGCCCCGGGGAAGGACTGAAGCTTTCTTT.

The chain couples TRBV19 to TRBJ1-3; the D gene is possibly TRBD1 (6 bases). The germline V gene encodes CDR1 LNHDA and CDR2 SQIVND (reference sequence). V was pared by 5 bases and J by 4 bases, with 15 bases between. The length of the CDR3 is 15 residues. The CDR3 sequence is CASSWQGSAGNTIYF. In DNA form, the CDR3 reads TGTGCCAGTAGTTGGCAGGGGTCCGCCGGAAACACCATATATTTT.

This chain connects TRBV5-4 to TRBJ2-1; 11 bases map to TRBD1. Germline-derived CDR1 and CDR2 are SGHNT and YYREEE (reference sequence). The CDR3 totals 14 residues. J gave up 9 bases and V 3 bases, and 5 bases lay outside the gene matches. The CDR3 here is CASSSGQGAPEQFF. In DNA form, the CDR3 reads TGTGCCAGCAGCTCCGGACAGGGGGCGCCTGAGCAGTTCTTC.

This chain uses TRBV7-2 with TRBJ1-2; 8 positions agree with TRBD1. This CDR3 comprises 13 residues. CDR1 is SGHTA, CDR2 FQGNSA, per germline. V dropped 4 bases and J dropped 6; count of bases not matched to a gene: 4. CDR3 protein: CASSSDRADGYTF. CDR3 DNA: TGTGCCAGCAGCTCGGACAGGGCCGATGGCTACACCTTC.

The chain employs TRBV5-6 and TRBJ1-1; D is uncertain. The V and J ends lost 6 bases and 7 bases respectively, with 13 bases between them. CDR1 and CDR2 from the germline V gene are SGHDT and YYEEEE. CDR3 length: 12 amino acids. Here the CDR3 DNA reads TGTGCCAGCACCACCAGACGGGGTGAAGCTTTCTTT. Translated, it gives CASTTRRGEAFF.

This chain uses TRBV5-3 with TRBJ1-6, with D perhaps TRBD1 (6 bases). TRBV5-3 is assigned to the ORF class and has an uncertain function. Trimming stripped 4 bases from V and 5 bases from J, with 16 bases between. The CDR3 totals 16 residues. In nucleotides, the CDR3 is TGTGCCAGAAGCCCCCGGACAGCCTCGGATAATTCACCCCTCCACTTT. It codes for CARSPRTASDNSPLHF.

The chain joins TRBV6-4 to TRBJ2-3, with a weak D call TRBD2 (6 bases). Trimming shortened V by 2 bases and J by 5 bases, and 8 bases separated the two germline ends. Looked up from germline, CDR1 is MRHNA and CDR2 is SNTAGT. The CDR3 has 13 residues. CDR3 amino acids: CASSDRDLDTQYF. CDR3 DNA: TGTGCCAGCAGTGACCGGGACTTAGATACGCAGTATTTT.

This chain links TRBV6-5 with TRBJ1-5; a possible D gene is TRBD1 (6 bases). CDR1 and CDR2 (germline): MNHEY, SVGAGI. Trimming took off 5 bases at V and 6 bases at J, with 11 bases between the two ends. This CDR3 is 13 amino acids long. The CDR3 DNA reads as TGTGCCAGCAGTAACAGGGCCGGTCAGCCCCAGCATTTT. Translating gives CASSNRAGQPQHF.

As DNA, the CDR3 is TGTGCCAGCAGCCTTAACCGGGACTGGGGGAGCACAGATACGCAGTATTTT. Encoded protein: CASSLNRDWGSTDTQYF. The chain is built from TRBV9 and TRBJ2-3; D might be TRBD2 (6 bases). Trimming took 4 bases from V and 0 from J, leaving 18 bases between them. The CDR3 sequence is 17 residues long. Germline-derived CDR1 and CDR2 are SGDLS and YYNGEE.

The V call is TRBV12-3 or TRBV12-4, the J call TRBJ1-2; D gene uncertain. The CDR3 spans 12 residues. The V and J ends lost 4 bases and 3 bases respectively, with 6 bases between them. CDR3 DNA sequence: TGTGCCAGCAGTTACGACTACTATGGCTACACCTTC. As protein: CASSYDYYGYTF.

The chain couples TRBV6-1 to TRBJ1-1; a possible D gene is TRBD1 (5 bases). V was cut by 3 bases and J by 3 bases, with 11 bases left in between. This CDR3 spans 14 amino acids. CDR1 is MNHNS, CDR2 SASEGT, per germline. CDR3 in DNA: TGTGCCAGCAGTGAGGAGGGGCGGCACACTGAAGCTTTCTTT. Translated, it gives CASSEEGRHTEAFF.

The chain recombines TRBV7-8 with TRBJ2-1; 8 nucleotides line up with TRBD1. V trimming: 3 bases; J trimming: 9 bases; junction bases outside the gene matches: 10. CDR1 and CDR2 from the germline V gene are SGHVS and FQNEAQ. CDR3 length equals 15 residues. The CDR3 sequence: CASSFGGDRGFEQFF. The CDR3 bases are TGTGCCAGCAGCTTTGGGGGTGACAGGGGCTTTGAGCAGTTCTTC.

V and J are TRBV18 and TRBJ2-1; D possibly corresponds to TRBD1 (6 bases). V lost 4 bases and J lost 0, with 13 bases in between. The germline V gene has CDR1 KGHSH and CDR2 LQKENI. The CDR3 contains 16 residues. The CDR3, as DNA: TGTGCCAGCTCACGGTGGACAGAGAGCTCCTACAATGAGCAGTTCTTC. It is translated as CASSRWTESSYNEQFF. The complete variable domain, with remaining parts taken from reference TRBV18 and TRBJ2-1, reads NAGVMQNPRHLVRRRGQEARLRCSPMKGHSHVYWYRQLPEEGLKFMVYLQKENIIDESGMPKERFSAEFPKEGPSILRIQQVVRGDSAAYFCASSRWTESSYNEQFFGPGTRLTVL.

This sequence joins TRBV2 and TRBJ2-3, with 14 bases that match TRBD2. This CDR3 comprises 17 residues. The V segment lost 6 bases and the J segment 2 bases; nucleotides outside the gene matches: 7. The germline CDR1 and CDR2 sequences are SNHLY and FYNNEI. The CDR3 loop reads CASRGLAGAVTTDTQYF. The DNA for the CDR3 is TGTGCCAGCAGGGGACTAGCGGGGGCAGTAACCACAGATACGCAGTATTTT.

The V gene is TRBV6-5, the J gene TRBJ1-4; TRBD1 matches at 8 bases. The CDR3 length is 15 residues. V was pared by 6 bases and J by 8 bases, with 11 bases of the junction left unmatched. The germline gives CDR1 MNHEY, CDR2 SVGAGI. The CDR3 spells CASRGSGQALEKLFF. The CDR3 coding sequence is TGTGCCAGCAGGGGATCGGGACAGGCCCTCGAAAAACTGTTTTTT.

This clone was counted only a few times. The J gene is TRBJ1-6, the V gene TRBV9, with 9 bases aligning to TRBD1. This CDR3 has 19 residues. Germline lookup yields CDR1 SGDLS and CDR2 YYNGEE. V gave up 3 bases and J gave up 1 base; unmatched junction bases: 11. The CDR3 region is CASSEALDRGISYNSPLHF. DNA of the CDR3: TGTGCCAGCAGCGAGGCCCTGGACAGGGGAATTTCCTATAATTCACCCCTCCACTTT.

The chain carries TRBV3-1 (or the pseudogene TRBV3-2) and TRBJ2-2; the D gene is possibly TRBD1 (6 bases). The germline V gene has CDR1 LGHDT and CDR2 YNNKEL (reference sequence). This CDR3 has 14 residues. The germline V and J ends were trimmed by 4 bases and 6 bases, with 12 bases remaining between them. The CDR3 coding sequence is TGTGCCAGCAGCCCCCACCAGGGGCCCGGGGAGCTGTTTTTT. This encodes CASSPHQGPGELFF.

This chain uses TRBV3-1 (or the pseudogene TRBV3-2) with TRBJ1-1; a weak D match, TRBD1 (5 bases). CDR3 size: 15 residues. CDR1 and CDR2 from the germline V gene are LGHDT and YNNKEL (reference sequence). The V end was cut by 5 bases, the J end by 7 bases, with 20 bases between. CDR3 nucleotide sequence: TGTGCCAGCAGCATAGCGGACACCCGAGATGTTGAAGCTTTCTTT. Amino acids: CASSIADTRDVEAFF.

The DNA of the CDR3 is TGTGCCATCAGTGTAGTCAGGGGAGCGGAGGACTATGGCTACACCTTC. It yields the protein CAISVVRGAEDYGYTF. V and J are TRBV10-3 and TRBJ1-2, with D tentatively TRBD1 (6 bases). CDR1 ENHRY and CDR2 SYGVKD come from the germline V gene. This CDR3 is 16 amino acids long. V gave up 4 bases and J gave up 3 bases, with 18 bases separating them.